The clone carrying this T cell receptor (beta chain) came up a few times. This sample was taken from a study of blood T cell repertoires in COVID-19. Produced via immunoSEQ multiplex PCR; TCRdb's table is partial and in-frame only. The table records about 190,000 clones, around nine tenths of them present only once. Germline CDR1 and CDR2: SNHLY and FYNNEI. J gave up 3 bases and V 4 bases, and 6 bases lay outside the gene matches. This CDR3 contains 14 residues. Sample: peripheral blood. The rearrangement links TRBV2 to TRBJ2-7, with TRBD1 identical over 7 bases. This clonotype originated in a woman between 40 and 55 years old who had recovered from COVID-19. For the CDR3, the DNA is TGTGCCAGCAGTGTAGGGGCAGGGGGCTACGAGCAGTACTTC. This codes for CASSVGAGGYEQYF.